This entry lists 7 T cell receptor beta chains sequenced from one sample in a study of OX40 agonist ivuxolimab in advanced cancers. Only in-frame clones appear in the TCRdb table, and some are missing; sequencing was by immunoSEQ multiplex PCR. This sample carries 65,000 to 95,000 clones, roughly nine tenths of them seen once, and the ten largest clones take around 4.4%. The material sequenced was CD4+ or CD8+ T cells sorted from blood, taken in a trial of the OX40 agonist ivuxolimab. These TCRs come from an adult with an advanced solid tumor such as melanoma, head and neck, liver or kidney cancer.

V and J are TRBV6-6 and TRBJ1-4; D possibly corresponds to TRBD1 (5 bases). V was trimmed by 0 bases and J by 7 bases, leaving 15 bases between them. This CDR3 spans 16 amino acids. In germline, CDR1 is MNHNY, CDR2 SVGAGI (reference sequence). The CDR3 is CASSYSGRGRAEKLFF. The CDR3 DNA reads TGTGCCAGCAGTTACTCGGGGAGGGGTCGGGCTGAAAAACTGTTTTTT.

This clone was seen a single time. The chain joins TRBV6-5 to TRBJ2-7; tentative D call: TRBD2 (6 bases). Trimming shortened V by 6 bases and J by 3 bases, and 6 bases separated the two germline ends. The CDR3 covers 11 residues. CDR1 is MNHEY and CDR2 is SVGAGI in the germline V gene. DNA for the CDR3: TGTGCCAGCAGGGGGGGCTACGAGCAGTACTTC. This gives the protein CASRGGYEQYF.

J is TRBJ2-3 and V is TRBV5-4, with D possibly TRBD1 on 5 matching bases. The V and J ends lost 4 bases and 4 bases respectively, with 10 bases between them. The CDR3 sequence is 13 residues long. Germline V CDR1 and CDR2: SGHNT, YYREEE (reference sequence). The CDR3 spells CASSHQGSDTQYF. The CDR3, as DNA: TGTGCCAGCAGCCACCAGGGATCAGATACGCAGTATTTT.

V and J are TRBV7-3 and TRBJ2-1; D may be TRBD2 (5 bases). Germline loops: CDR1 SGHTA, CDR2 FQGTGA. The CDR3 has 13 residues. V was shortened by 2 bases and J by 6 bases, with 8 bases between the two germline ends. CDR3 nucleotide sequence: TGTGCCAGCAGCTTAGGACTCCCCAATGAGCAGTTCTTC. Its translation: CASSLGLPNEQFF.

The CDR3 reads CASSQRARENYNEQFF. DNA of the CDR3: TGTGCCAGCAGCCAGAGGGCAAGGGAAAACTACAATGAGCAGTTCTTC. The V call is TRBV14, the J call TRBJ2-1; D is perhaps TRBD2 (5 bases). Germline CDR1 reads SGHDN; CDR2 reads FVKESK. This CDR3 comprises 16 residues. With 3 bases removed from V and 3 bases from J, the gap between germline ends came to 15 bases.

For this clone: Other nucleotide sequences in the sample specify the same CDR3. This chain joins TRBV10-1 and TRBJ2-2; 7 bases match TRBD2. After removal of 3 bases from V and 2 bases from J, the junction contained 3 bases not matched to a gene. This CDR3 has 15 residues. CDR1 is WNHNN and CDR2 is SYGVQD in the germline V gene (reference sequence). The CDR3 DNA reads as TGCGCCAGCAGTGACGGGGGACTAAACACCGGGGAGCTGTTTTTT. The encoded protein is CASSDGGLNTGELFF.

The CDR3 DNA is TGTGCCAGCAGCCACGTCCGGACCAAACAAGAGACCCAGTACTTC. Amino acids: CASSHVRTKQETQYF. The chain couples TRBV27 to TRBJ2-5; D remains unclear. Germline V CDR1 and CDR2: MNHEY, SMNVEV (reference sequence). CDR3 length: 15 amino acids. V was trimmed by 6 bases and J by 2 bases, leaving 16 bases between them.